This T cell receptor beta chain is drawn from a study of Graves' ophthalmopathy and Graves' hyperthyroidism. Amplification targeted the TCR beta CDR3 regions, with RNA transcripts as the source material. Second-round multiplex PCR came after first-round RT-PCR with HTBI primers. TCRdb processed the multiplex PCR reads anew with MiXCR; each CDR3 protein has one entry. Of tens of thousands of distinct CDR3 sequences detected, over 40% appear once; the ten largest clones hold less than 20%. Points from the study as a whole: Sensitivity of roughly 71% and specificity of approximately 72% were achieved by the model that predicted ophthalmopathy progression. Thyroid clonotypes that were expanded above 0.001 frequency mostly also appeared in blood.

The diagnostic workup employed clinical symptoms, serum thyroxine, TRAb, thyroid ultrasound and orbital computed tomography. The length of the CDR3 is 16 residues. V was clipped by 2 bases and J by 5 bases, with 18 bases between them. Germline V gene sequence: CDR1 SGHTA, CDR2 FQGNSA. This clonotype was detected many times. Its antigen remains unknown. The material sequenced was peripheral blood. The origin of this receptor is an adult man with Graves' ophthalmopathy. The chain is built from TRBV7-2 and TRBJ2-5; the D gene is possibly TRBD1 (6 bases). CDR3 sequence reads: CASSLNVGASWETQYF. The CDR3 coding sequence is TGTGCCAGCAGCTTAAACGTGGGGGCAAGTTGGGAGACCCAGTACTTC.